These T cell receptor beta chains were read from a single sample in a study of beta chain features in type 1 diabetes. Generated by immunoSEQ multiplex PCR, the TCRdb table keeps only in-frame clones and is missing some. The table includes 680,000 or so clones, 13% detected once. Sequencing used naive CD4+ T cells from blood. These receptor sequences come from a man aged 18 to 35 with type 1 diabetes. The CDR3 runs from the conserved cysteine through the conserved F or W. Each record gives: CDR3 protein, CDR3 DNA, D gene, clone size, J gene, V gene. D genes are given only for firm matches. Only some rows state a clone size, as once, few, many or a class for expanded clones.

cdr3_aa: CASSLGGQGLVWPLHF; cdr3_nt: TGTGCCAGCAGCTTAGGGGGACAGGGGTTGGTGTGGCCCCTCCACTTT; d_call: TRBD1; clone_size: NA; j_call: TRBJ1-6; v_call: TRBV7-6
cdr3_aa: CASSPTGQGNYGYTF; cdr3_nt: TGTGCCAGCAGCCCTACGGGACAGGGGAACTATGGCTACACCTTC; d_call: TRBD1; clone_size: NA; j_call: TRBJ1-2; v_call: TRBV7-2
cdr3_aa: CASSPKPGHNEKLFF; cdr3_nt: TGTGCCAGCAGTCCGAAACCGGGACATAATGAAAAACTGTTTTTT; d_call: NA; clone_size: NA; j_call: TRBJ1-4; v_call: TRBV28
cdr3_aa: CASSVFGLAGGETQYF; cdr3_nt: TGTGCCAGCAGTGTCTTTGGACTAGCGGGGGGGGAGACCCAGTACTTC; d_call: TRBD2; clone_size: few; j_call: TRBJ2-5; v_call: TRBV2
cdr3_aa: CASSVLANGQETQYF; cdr3_nt: TGTGCCAGCTCAGTACTAGCGAACGGTCAAGAGACCCAGTACTTC; d_call: TRBD2; clone_size: NA; j_call: TRBJ2-5; v_call: TRBV18
cdr3_aa: CASSPRTVRHTEAFF; cdr3_nt: TGTGCCAGCAGCCCGAGGACAGTAAGGCACACTGAAGCTTTCTTT; d_call: NA; clone_size: NA; j_call: TRBJ1-1; v_call: TRBV5-6
cdr3_aa: CASSQVWSDNSPLHF; cdr3_nt: TGTGCCAGCTCCCAAGTTTGGTCAGATAATTCACCCCTCCACTTT; d_call: NA; clone_size: few; j_call: TRBJ1-6; v_call: TRBV9
cdr3_aa: CASSGYTF; cdr3_nt: TGCGCCAGCAGCGGCTACACCTTC; d_call: NA; clone_size: many; j_call: TRBJ1-2; v_call: TRBV23-1
cdr3_aa: CAISAGQVNTEAFF; cdr3_nt: TGTGCCATCAGTGCGGGACAGGTGAACACTGAAGCTTTCTTT; d_call: TRBD1; clone_size: NA; j_call: TRBJ1-1; v_call: TRBV10-3
cdr3_aa: CASSVRGAVLGNYNEQFF; cdr3_nt: TGCGCCAGCAGCGTGCGTGGGGCCGTCCTAGGGAATTACAATGAGCAGTTCTTC; d_call: NA; clone_size: NA; j_call: TRBJ2-1; v_call: TRBV5-1
cdr3_aa: CASSQYQDIPLHF; cdr3_nt: TGTGCCAGCAGCCAATACCAGGACATACCCCTCCACTTT; d_call: NA; clone_size: once; j_call: TRBJ1-6; v_call: TRBV5-6
cdr3_aa: CAWSVDQGTEAFF; cdr3_nt: TGTGCCTGGAGTGTGGATCAGGGTACTGAAGCTTTCTTT; d_call: NA; clone_size: NA; j_call: TRBJ1-1; v_call: TRBV30
cdr3_aa: CASSSRMEVAGGNNEQFF; cdr3_nt: TGCGCCAGCAGCTCCCGGATGGAAGTAGCGGGGGGTAACAATGAGCAGTTCTTC; d_call: TRBD2; clone_size: few; j_call: TRBJ2-1; v_call: TRBV5-1
cdr3_aa: CASSQDTFSTDTQYF; cdr3_nt: TGTGCCAGCAGTCAGGACACATTTAGCACAGATACGCAGTATTTT; d_call: NA; clone_size: NA; j_call: TRBJ2-3; v_call: TRBV6-4
cdr3_aa: CASSADRGQETQYF; cdr3_nt: TGTGCCAGCAGTGCTGACAGGGGGCAAGAGACCCAGTACTTC; d_call: TRBD1; clone_size: NA; j_call: TRBJ2-5; v_call: TRBV2
cdr3_aa: CASSQVPTDRGQGNTIYF; cdr3_nt: TGCGCCAGCAGCCAAGTTCCAACCGACAGGGGGCAAGGAAACACCATATATTTT; d_call: TRBD1; clone_size: few; j_call: TRBJ1-3; v_call: TRBV4-1
cdr3_aa: CASTPRTGNTEAFF; cdr3_nt: TGTGCCAGTACCCCAAGGACAGGGAACACTGAAGCTTTCTTT; d_call: TRBD1; clone_size: few; j_call: TRBJ1-1; v_call: TRBV19
cdr3_aa: CASTTPGGAGGHGYTF; cdr3_nt: TGTGCCAGTACCACGCCTGGTGGGGCAGGGGGGCATGGCTACACCTTC; d_call: TRBD1; clone_size: NA; j_call: TRBJ1-2; v_call: TRBV19
cdr3_aa: CASSLIVGGPYQETQYF; cdr3_nt: TGTGCCAGCAGCTTAATCGTCGGGGGACCGTACCAAGAGACCCAGTACTTC; d_call: NA; clone_size: NA; j_call: TRBJ2-5; v_call: TRBV7-9
cdr3_aa: CASSPRPSTEAFF; cdr3_nt: TGTGCCAGCAGCCCCCGGCCCTCCACTGAAGCTTTCTTT; d_call: NA; clone_size: few; j_call: TRBJ1-1; v_call: TRBV7-9
cdr3_aa: CASSLDSPDTQYF; cdr3_nt: TGCGCCAGCAGCTTGGACAGCCCAGATACGCAGTATTTT; d_call: NA; clone_size: few; j_call: TRBJ2-3; v_call: TRBV5-1
cdr3_aa: CASSLGGYRGTGELFF; cdr3_nt: TGTGCCAGCAGCTTAGGGGGCTACAGGGGAACCGGGGAGCTGTTTTTT; d_call: TRBD1; clone_size: NA; j_call: TRBJ2-2; v_call: TRBV7-2
cdr3_aa: CSATGSEAFF; cdr3_nt: TGCAGTGCTACGGGGAGTGAAGCTTTCTTT; d_call: NA; clone_size: few; j_call: TRBJ1-1; v_call: TRBV20-1
cdr3_aa: CASSLRRSGANVLTF; cdr3_nt: TGTGCCAGCAGCTTAAGGCGGTCTGGGGCCAACGTCCTGACTTTC; d_call: NA; clone_size: few; j_call: TRBJ2-6; v_call: TRBV7-9
cdr3_aa: CASRPPAYSGTPNTEAFF; cdr3_nt: TGTGCCAGCAGACCTCCCGCCTACTCAGGGACTCCGAACACTGAAGCTTTCTTT; d_call: NA; clone_size: NA; j_call: TRBJ1-1; v_call: TRBV28
cdr3_aa: CAWSLLRQGLEKLFF; cdr3_nt: TGTGCCTGGAGTCTTCTTCGGCAGGGGTTGGAAAAACTGTTTTTT; d_call: NA; clone_size: NA; j_call: TRBJ1-4; v_call: TRBV30
cdr3_aa: CAWSRGGNSPLHF; cdr3_nt: TGTGCCTGGAGTCGGGGGGGGAATTCACCCCTCCACTTT; d_call: NA; clone_size: few; j_call: TRBJ1-6; v_call: TRBV30
cdr3_aa: CSVERQASYGYTF; cdr3_nt: TGCAGCGTTGAAAGGCAGGCCTCCTATGGCTACACCTTC; d_call: NA; clone_size: NA; j_call: TRBJ1-2; v_call: TRBV29-1
cdr3_aa: CASSPGGTDTQYF; cdr3_nt: TGTGCCAGCAGCCCGGGGGGAACAGATACGCAGTATTTT; d_call: TRBD2; clone_size: NA; j_call: TRBJ2-3; v_call: TRBV7-3
cdr3_aa: CASSLSAPQETQYF; cdr3_nt: TGTGCCAGCAGTTTATCGGCACCGCAAGAGACCCAGTACTTC; d_call: NA; clone_size: NA; j_call: TRBJ2-5; v_call: TRBV28
cdr3_aa: CASTFAGGTEAFF; cdr3_nt: TGTGCCAGCACTTTCGCAGGGGGCACTGAAGCTTTCTTT; d_call: TRBD1; clone_size: NA; j_call: TRBJ1-1; v_call: TRBV25-1
cdr3_aa: CASSLMGLGVIGSYNEQFF; cdr3_nt: TGTGCCAGCAGCTTGATGGGACTAGGCGTTATCGGCTCCTACAATGAGCAGTTCTTC; d_call: TRBD2; clone_size: few; j_call: TRBJ2-1; v_call: TRBV11-2
cdr3_aa: CASSPGTGGVLTF; cdr3_nt: TGTGCCAGCAGCCCAGGGACAGGGGGCGTCCTGACTTTC; d_call: TRBD1; clone_size: few; j_call: TRBJ2-6; v_call: TRBV6-6
cdr3_aa: CASSLDPEETQYF; cdr3_nt: TGTGCCAGCAGCTTAGATCCAGAAGAGACCCAGTACTTC; d_call: NA; clone_size: NA; j_call: TRBJ2-5; v_call: TRBV7-9
cdr3_aa: CAWSSWGNTIYF; cdr3_nt: TGTGCCTGGAGTTCTTGGGGGAACACCATATATTTT; d_call: NA; clone_size: NA; j_call: TRBJ1-3; v_call: TRBV30
cdr3_aa: CASSFGGGPTDTQYF; cdr3_nt: TGTGCCAGCAGCTTCGGGGGGGGGCCGACAGATACGCAGTATTTT; d_call: TRBD2; clone_size: NA; j_call: TRBJ2-3; v_call: TRBV5-4
cdr3_aa: CASSLDPLAAFF; cdr3_nt: TGTGCCAGCAGCTTAGATCCTCTCGCAGCTTTCTTT; d_call: NA; clone_size: NA; j_call: TRBJ1-1; v_call: TRBV7-9
cdr3_aa: CASSDWVRGTEAFF; cdr3_nt: TGTGCCAGCAGTGATTGGGTAAGGGGCACTGAAGCTTTCTTT; d_call: NA; clone_size: NA; j_call: TRBJ1-1; v_call: TRBV2
cdr3_aa: CSVEDGLLSGNTIYF; cdr3_nt: TGCAGCGTTGAAGACGGACTGCTCTCTGGAAACACCATATATTTT; d_call: NA; clone_size: NA; j_call: TRBJ1-3; v_call: TRBV29-1
cdr3_aa: CASSLGASATNEKLFF; cdr3_nt: TGTGCCAGCAGCTTGGGGGCCAGCGCAACTAATGAAAAACTGTTTTTT; d_call: NA; clone_size: NA; j_call: TRBJ1-4; v_call: TRBV7-9
cdr3_aa: CASSLVSGVGTEAFF; cdr3_nt: TGTGCCAGCAGCTTAGTTTCGGGGGTTGGCACTGAAGCTTTCTTT; d_call: NA; clone_size: few; j_call: TRBJ1-1; v_call: TRBV7-6
cdr3_aa: CASSPERGQSQFF; cdr3_nt: TGTGCCAGCAGCCCAGAACGGGGTCAGTCGCAGTTCTTC; d_call: NA; clone_size: few; j_call: TRBJ2-1; v_call: TRBV5-6
cdr3_aa: CASSELGTDTF; cdr3_nt: TGTGCCAGCAGTGAATTGGGGACAGACACCTTC; d_call: TRBD1; clone_size: NA; j_call: TRBJ1-2; v_call: TRBV6-1
cdr3_aa: CASSALAGSSYEQYF; cdr3_nt: TGTGCCAGTAGTGCTCTAGCGGGAAGCTCCTACGAGCAGTACTTC; d_call: TRBD2; clone_size: few; j_call: TRBJ2-7; v_call: TRBV19
cdr3_aa: CASRREATSSYEQYF; cdr3_nt: TGTGCCAGCAGACGGGAAGCGACTAGCTCCTACGAGCAGTACTTC; d_call: NA; clone_size: NA; j_call: TRBJ2-7; v_call: TRBV6-1
cdr3_aa: CASSSGGRGTGELFF; cdr3_nt: TGTGCCAGCAGCTCAGGTGGCAGGGGGACCGGGGAGCTGTTTTTT; d_call: TRBD1; clone_size: few; j_call: TRBJ2-2; v_call: TRBV11-1
cdr3_aa: CASSQEQRPAYEQYF; cdr3_nt: TGTGCCAGCAGCCAAGAGCAGAGGCCAGCCTACGAGCAGTACTTC; d_call: NA; clone_size: few; j_call: TRBJ2-7; v_call: TRBV4-2
cdr3_aa: CASSPGTSLDTQYF; cdr3_nt: TGTGCCAGCAGCCCGGGGACTAGTTTGGATACGCAGTATTTT; d_call: TRBD2; clone_size: few; j_call: TRBJ2-3; v_call: TRBV5-4
cdr3_aa: CASSLRLAGGTDTQYF; cdr3_nt: TGTGCCAGCAGCTTACGGCTAGCGGGGGGCACAGATACGCAGTATTTT; d_call: TRBD2; clone_size: NA; j_call: TRBJ2-3; v_call: TRBV7-2
cdr3_aa: CASSPGAQGTNEQFF; cdr3_nt: TGTGCCAGCAGCCCGGGGGCACAGGGTACGAATGAGCAGTTCTTC; d_call: NA; clone_size: NA; j_call: TRBJ2-1; v_call: TRBV11-3
cdr3_aa: CASSLATSSYNEQFF; cdr3_nt: TGTGCCAGCTCCCTAGCGACGAGCTCCTACAATGAGCAGTTCTTC; d_call: NA; clone_size: few; j_call: TRBJ2-1; v_call: TRBV6-5
cdr3_aa: CASSEVDPSWETQYF; cdr3_nt: TGTGCCAGCAGTGAAGTAGATCCTAGTTGGGAGACCCAGTACTTC; d_call: NA; clone_size: few; j_call: TRBJ2-5; v_call: TRBV2
cdr3_aa: CASSLGLPVQLGQETQYF; cdr3_nt: TGTGCCAGCAGCTTAGGCCTCCCAGTACAGTTGGGCCAAGAGACCCAGTACTTC; d_call: NA; clone_size: few; j_call: TRBJ2-5; v_call: TRBV13
cdr3_aa: CSVESPSGGHNEQFF; cdr3_nt: TGCAGCGTTGAAAGTCCTAGCGGGGGCCACAATGAGCAGTTCTTC; d_call: TRBD2; clone_size: NA; j_call: TRBJ2-1; v_call: TRBV29-1
cdr3_aa: CASSLAVTGGDYEQYF; cdr3_nt: TGTGCCAGCAGCTTAGCCGTGACAGGGGGTGACTACGAGCAGTACTTC; d_call: TRBD1; clone_size: few; j_call: TRBJ2-7; v_call: TRBV7-9